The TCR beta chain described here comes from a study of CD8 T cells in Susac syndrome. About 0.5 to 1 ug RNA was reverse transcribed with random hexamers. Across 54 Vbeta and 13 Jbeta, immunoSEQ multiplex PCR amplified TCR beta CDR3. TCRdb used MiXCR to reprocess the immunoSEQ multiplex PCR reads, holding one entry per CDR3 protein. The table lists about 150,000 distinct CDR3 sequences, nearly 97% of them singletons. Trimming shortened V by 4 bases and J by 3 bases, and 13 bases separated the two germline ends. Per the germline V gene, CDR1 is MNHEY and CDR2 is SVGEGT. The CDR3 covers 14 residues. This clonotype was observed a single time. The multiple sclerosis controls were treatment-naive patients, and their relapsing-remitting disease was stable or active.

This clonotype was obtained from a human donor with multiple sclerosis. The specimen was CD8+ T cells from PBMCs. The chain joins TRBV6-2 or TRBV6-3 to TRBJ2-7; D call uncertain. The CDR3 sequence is CASSLSPRGYEQYV. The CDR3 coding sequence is TGTGCCAGCAGTTTAAGTCCAAGAGGCTACGAGCAGTACGTC.